Presented here are 12 T cell receptor beta chains from one specimen sequenced in a study of cytomegalovirus exposure and HLA in healthy donors. PCR primers comprised 60 Vbeta and 13 Jbeta primers. TCRdb keeps only in-frame clones here, not all; method: immunoSEQ multiplex PCR. The data show about 140,000 clones, with roughly 79% seen just once and about 1.5% held by the top ten. The sample comprised PBMCs. The receptors stem from a man aged 25 to 40 in good health and CMV-seropositive.

In its sample, this clone was seen once. The chain couples TRBV7-9 to TRBJ2-1, with 9 bases aligning to TRBD2. V shed 5 bases, J shed 4 bases, and the junction held 6 bases outside the gene matches. Germline V lookup: CDR1 SEHNR, CDR2 FQNEAQ (reference sequence). This CDR3 is 15 amino acids long. Written as DNA, the CDR3 is TGTGCCAGCAGCATTAGACTAGCGGCGTACAATGAGCAGTTCTTC. Translation gives CASSIRLAAYNEQFF.

The chain couples TRBV11-2 to TRBJ2-2, with TRBD2 matching 10 bases. The CDR3 has 15 amino acids. With 6 bases clipped from V and 1 base from J, the junction kept 2 bases outside the gene matches. CDR1 SGHAT and CDR2 FQNNGV come from the germline V gene. The CDR3 nucleotides are TGTGCCAGCAGACGGACTAGCGGGAACACCGGGGAGCTGTTTTTT. It is translated as CASRRTSGNTGELFF.

The chain combines TRBV27 with TRBJ2-3; 8 nucleotides line up with TRBD2. Germline CDR1 MNHEY, CDR2 SMNVEV (reference sequence). J was trimmed by 8 bases and V by 6 bases; bases with no gene match: 10. The length of the CDR3 is 14 residues. CDR3 loop: CASSTLDRGGTQYF. DNA for the CDR3: TGTGCCAGCAGCACCCTAGACCGGGGGGGTACGCAGTATTTT.

V is TRBV27 and J is TRBJ1-2, with TRBD1 identical over 9 bases. The CDR3 contains 16 residues. Germline values: CDR1 MNHEY, CDR2 SMNVEV (reference sequence). V dropped 3 bases and J dropped 4; count of bases not matched to a gene: 9. Here the CDR3 DNA reads TGTGCCAGCAGTTTCGGGACAGGGAAACCGGGCTATGGCTACACCTTC. Translating it yields CASSFGTGKPGYGYTF.

The V call is TRBV5-4, the J call TRBJ2-1; TRBD2 aligns across 8 bases. The trim removed 4 bases at V and 0 bases at J, leaving 9 bases unmatched. This CDR3 region has 17 residues. Germline assignment: CDR1 SGHNT and CDR2 YYREEE (reference sequence). The CDR3 here is CASSLLTSASSYNEQFF. The CDR3 DNA reads TGTGCCAGCAGCCTACTGACTAGCGCCAGCTCCTACAATGAGCAGTTCTTC.

V and J are TRBV29-1 and TRBJ2-5; the D gene is possibly TRBD1 (5 bases). This CDR3 contains 14 residues. The germline gives CDR1 SQVTM, CDR2 ANQGSEA. Trimming pared 0 bases from V and 4 bases from J, leaving 12 bases between. The CDR3 DNA follows: TGCAGCGTTGAAGATGGGGCAGGGTTAGAGACCCAGTACTTC. Translating gives CSVEDGAGLETQYF.

The rearrangement joins TRBV5-1 to TRBJ2-1, with 8 bases aligning to TRBD1. V shed 4 bases and J 1 base; nucleotides not matched to a gene: 4. The CDR3 sequence is 15 residues long. Germline V gene lookup returns CDR1 SGHRS and CDR2 YFSETQ. CDR3 bases: TGCGCCAGCAGCCCGGGACAGGTATCCTACAATGAGCAGTTCTTC. Its translation is CASSPGQVSYNEQFF.

This sequence joins TRBV6-6 and TRBJ2-2; TRBD2 matches at 7 bases. The germline V gene encodes CDR1 MNHNY and CDR2 SVGAGI (reference sequence). CDR3 length equals 16 residues. J was trimmed by 4 bases and V by 8 bases; bases with no gene match: 13. CDR3 region: CASSFLSGTGTGELFF. The CDR3 bases are TGTGCCAGCTCCTTTCTGAGCGGGACGGGCACCGGGGAGCTGTTTTTT.

The CDR3 sequence: CASLSPQGHEQYF. Here the CDR3 DNA reads TGTGCCAGCTTAAGTCCCCAGGGCCACGAGCAGTACTTC. J is TRBJ2-7 and V is TRBV27, with D perhaps matching TRBD1 (5 bases). The CDR3 is made up of 13 amino acids. Trimming removed 8 bases at V and 5 bases at J, with 16 bases between. CDR1 and CDR2 (germline): MNHEY, SMNVEV (reference sequence).

This chain joins TRBV5-4 and TRBJ2-4; 14 nucleotides align to TRBD2. The CDR3 is 16 residues long. Germline V gene lookup returns CDR1 SGHNT and CDR2 YYREEE (reference sequence). Germline trimming cut 4 bases from V and 7 bases from J; bases unmatched to any gene: 7. The DNA for the CDR3 is TGTGCCAGCAGCAGCGGACTAGCGGGAGGCGGGAACATTCAGTACTTC. This gives the protein CASSSGLAGGGNIQYF.

The V and J genes are TRBV7-9 and TRBJ2-4; tentative D call: TRBD2 (6 bases). This CDR3 spans 17 amino acids. Germline assignment: CDR1 SEHNR and CDR2 FQNEAQ (reference sequence). Trimming removed 3 bases at V and 5 bases at J, with 20 bases between. CDR3 DNA sequence: TGTGCCAGCAGCTTCCACCCCCTGGCGGGACTGCAAAACATTCAGTACTTC. This translates into CASSFHPLAGLQNIQYF.

The rearrangement links TRBV27 to TRBJ2-7; D uncertain. The CDR3 consists of 13 residues. Germline V gene data show CDR1 as MNHEY and CDR2 as SMNVEV (reference sequence). Between the trimmed V and J ends, which lost 4 bases and 5 bases, there was a span of 12 bases. DNA of the CDR3: TGTGCCAGCAGTTATACAGCCACAGACGAGCAGTACTTC. Encoded protein: CASSYTATDEQYF.